These 12 T cell receptor beta chains came from one sample sequenced in a study of control samples from healthy donors and cancer patients. The data were produced by immunoSEQ multiplex PCR, yet TCRdb's version contains in-frame clones alone and is incomplete. The sample comprises 130,000 or so clones, just under 90% of which are singletons, and over 6.5% rests with the top ten. Sequencing was performed on PBMCs. Receptors were obtained from a man aged 45 to 65 with head and neck cancer.

The chain links TRBV2 to TRBJ1-1; D remains unclear. The CDR3 has 16 residues. V lost 0 bases and J lost 5, with 16 bases in between. Germline V gene lookup returns CDR1 SNHLY and CDR2 FYNNEI. CDR3 sequence (DNA): TGTGCCAGCAGTGAAGCTAGTTTTTGGGGTGGAACTGAAGCTTTCTTT. Amino acid sequence: CASSEASFWGGTEAFF. Full variable domain (remainder filled in from reference TRBV2 and TRBJ1-1): EPEVTQTPSHQVTQMGQEVILRCVPISNHLYFYWYRQILGQKVEFLVSFYNNEISEKSEIFDDQFSVERPDGSNFTLKIRSTKLEDSAMYFCASSEASFWGGTEAFFGQGTRLTVV.

The chain carries TRBV28 and TRBJ1-1; 7 bases line up with TRBD1. The germline CDR1 and CDR2 sequences are MDHEN and SYDVKM. V shed 7 bases and J 1 base; nucleotides not matched to a gene: 6. This CDR3 contains 14 residues. CDR3 loop: CASILGGWNTEAFF. CDR3 nucleotides: TGTGCCAGCATTCTAGGGGGCTGGAACACTGAAGCTTTCTTT.

V gene TRBV19 combines with J gene TRBJ1-2; weak D call: TRBD1 (6 bases). The CDR3 covers 15 residues. Trimming stripped 5 bases from V and 7 bases from J, with 20 bases between. Germline CDR1 is LNHDA and CDR2 is SQIVND (reference sequence). The CDR3 loop is CASSPSRGFGGGYTF. The DNA of the CDR3 is TGTGCCAGTAGTCCATCCAGGGGTTTCGGGGGTGGCTACACCTTC.

V usage is TRBV11-2 and J usage is TRBJ2-1, with D perhaps matching TRBD1 or TRBD2 (5 bases each). The germline V gene has CDR1 SGHAT and CDR2 FQNNGV. With 5 bases removed from V and 5 bases from J, the gap between germline ends came to 16 bases. The CDR3 contains 15 residues. CDR3 bases: TGTGCCAGCAGCCCGATCGGGGCAGGGAACAATGAGCAGTTCTTC. It encodes CASSPIGAGNNEQFF.

The chain combines TRBV9 with TRBJ2-5, with 8 bases that match TRBD2. CDR1 is SGDLS and CDR2 is YYNGEE in the germline V gene. CDR3 length equals 15 residues. V trimming: 4 bases; J trimming: 2 bases; junction bases outside the gene matches: 7. The CDR3 loop is CASSTSGGPQETQYF. DNA of the CDR3: TGTGCCAGCAGCACCAGCGGGGGCCCGCAAGAGACCCAGTACTTC.

The rearrangement uses TRBV27 and TRBJ1-1, with D maybe TRBD1 (6 bases). CDR1 and CDR2 from the germline V gene are MNHEY and SMNVEV (reference sequence). The V gene lost 6 bases and the J gene lost 3 bases, with 11 bases spanning the gap. The CDR3 covers 13 residues. CDR3 DNA sequence: TGTGCCAGCAGGGGGGCGCGCTACACTGAAGCTTTCTTT. Its protein product is CASRGARYTEAFF.

The V gene is TRBV2, the J gene TRBJ1-6; D is uncertain. CDR1 SNHLY and CDR2 FYNNEI come from the germline V gene. CDR3 size: 13 residues. V was shortened by 3 bases and J by 7 bases, with 7 bases between the two germline ends. The CDR3 DNA reads as TGTGCCAGCAGTGATATCGGGAATTCACCCCTCCACTTT. It encodes CASSDIGNSPLHF.

The V call is TRBV9, the J call TRBJ2-2; D perhaps matches TRBD1 (6 bases). There are 16 residues in the CDR3. Germline V gives CDR1 SGDLS, CDR2 YYNGEE. Trimming took 2 bases from V and 6 from J, leaving 17 bases between them. For the CDR3, the DNA is TGTGCCAGCAGCGTGACCACAGGGTTGGTCGCCGGGGAGCTGTTTTTT. This encodes CASSVTTGLVAGELFF.

The V and J genes are TRBV5-1 and TRBJ1-2, with a possible D match to TRBD1 (5 bases). V was clipped by 0 bases and J by 8 bases, with 14 bases between them. Germline CDR1 SGHRS, CDR2 YFSETQ. The CDR3 consists of 14 residues. In DNA form, the CDR3 reads TGCGCCAGCAGCTTGGATCTGGGACGGGGCGGCTACACCTTC. Its translation is CASSLDLGRGGYTF.

The chain employs TRBV6-2 or TRBV6-3 and TRBJ2-2; 7 bases map to TRBD1. Trimming cost V 5 bases and J 1 base; bases outside gene matches: 10. Germline values: CDR1 MNHEY, CDR2 SVGEGT. The CDR3 spans 17 residues. CDR3 coding DNA: TGTGCCAGCAGTCCCTACCGGACAGGACAGAACACCGGGGAGCTGTTTTTT. Residues: CASSPYRTGQNTGELFF.

The chain uses TRBV6-5 and TRBJ2-1; 9 nucleotides line up with TRBD1. Germline CDR1 MNHEY, CDR2 SVGAGI. J gave up 6 bases and V 7 bases, and 7 bases lay outside the gene matches. This CDR3 comprises 14 residues. The CDR3 loop is CASTSGTGRNEQFF. The CDR3 region has the DNA TGTGCCAGCACCTCCGGGACAGGGCGCAATGAGCAGTTCTTC.

The V call is TRBV3-1 (or the pseudogene TRBV3-2), the J call TRBJ1-6; 8 bases fit TRBD1. Germline V gene data show CDR1 as LGHDT and CDR2 as YNNKEL (reference sequence). CDR3 length equals 14 residues. V shed 5 bases, J shed 6 bases, and the junction held 3 bases outside the gene matches. The CDR3 protein is CASSGQGGNSPLHF. The CDR3 DNA follows: TGTGCCAGCAGCGGACAGGGAGGTAATTCACCCCTCCACTTT.